The T cell receptor (beta chain) under discussion was sequenced for a study of cytomegalovirus exposure and HLA in healthy donors. CDR3 length: 11 amino acids. Trimming stripped 4 bases from V and 8 bases from J, with 8 bases between. The germline V gene has CDR1 DFQATT and CDR2 SNEGSKA (reference sequence). Details on this clone: The antigen is not known.

Overall study findings and caveats: The productive fraction for most TCR beta V segments was about 87% or about 30% in an earlier analysis. The sole available immune exposure information was CMV serostatus. Association of a missense DCLRE1C variant with TCR beta V- and J-gene trimming was reported in a later analysis. A list of 164 TCR beta chains associated with cytomegalovirus was given.

It was with 60 Vbeta and 13 Jbeta primers that the PCR ran. The assay was immunoSEQ multiplex PCR, and TCRdb's table has in-frame clones only and misses some. The sample has some 130,000 clones; roughly 80% are singletons. The specimen sequenced was PBMCs. J is TRBJ2-2 and V is TRBV20-1; possibly TRBD2 for D (6 bases). The sequence derives from a man aged 25-45 years in good health and CMV-seronegative. CDR3 sequence: CSATGRGELFF. The CDR3, as DNA: TGCAGTGCTACCGGGAGAGGGGAGCTGTTTTTT.